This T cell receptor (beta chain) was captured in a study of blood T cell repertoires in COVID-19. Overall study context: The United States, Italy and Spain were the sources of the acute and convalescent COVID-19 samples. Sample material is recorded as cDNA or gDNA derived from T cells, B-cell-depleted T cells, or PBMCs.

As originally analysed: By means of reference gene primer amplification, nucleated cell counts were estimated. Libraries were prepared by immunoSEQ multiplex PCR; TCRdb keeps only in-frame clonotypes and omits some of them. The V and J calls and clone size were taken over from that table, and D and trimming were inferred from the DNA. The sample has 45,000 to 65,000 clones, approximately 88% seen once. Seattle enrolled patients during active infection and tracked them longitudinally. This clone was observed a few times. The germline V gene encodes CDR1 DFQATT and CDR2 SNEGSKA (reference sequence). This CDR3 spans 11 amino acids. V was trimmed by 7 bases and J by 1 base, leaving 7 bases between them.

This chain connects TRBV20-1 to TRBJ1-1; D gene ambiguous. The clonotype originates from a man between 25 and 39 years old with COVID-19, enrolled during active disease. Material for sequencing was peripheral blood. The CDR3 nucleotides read TGCAGTGTTTGGAGGAACACTGAAGCTTTCTTT. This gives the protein CSVWRNTEAFF.